This T cell receptor (beta chain) emerged from a study of identical twins. Study outcomes and limitations: A cross-sectional statistical analysis, not follow-up of the same donors, supported the conclusions. Researchers caution that invariant MAIT and iNKT cells could partly confound zero-insertion analyses.

Between the trimmed V and J ends, which lost 3 bases and 7 bases, there was a span of 5 bases. Germline CDR1 and CDR2: SGHRS and YFSETQ. The CDR3 has 10 residues. cDNA molecules carried unique molecular identifiers, and template switching added a universal primer site. TCRdb ran MiXCR on the 5' RACE reads and lists one entry per CDR3 protein. The data hold 700,000 or so distinct CDR3 sequences, with roughly 8% observed a single time. This clonotype has a handful of counts. Antigen unknown. These data also featured in a second study, about yellow fever vaccine responses in identical twins. That source reports: Among the twins, the vaccine T cell response reportedly seemed partly convergent and partly personalized.

V and J are TRBV5-1 and TRBJ2-7; D uncertain. The sample taken for sequencing was PBMCs. The TCR sequence derives from a young woman in good health. The DNA for the CDR3 is TGCGCCAGCAGCTCTCAAGAGCAGTACTTC. Residues: CASSSQEQYF.